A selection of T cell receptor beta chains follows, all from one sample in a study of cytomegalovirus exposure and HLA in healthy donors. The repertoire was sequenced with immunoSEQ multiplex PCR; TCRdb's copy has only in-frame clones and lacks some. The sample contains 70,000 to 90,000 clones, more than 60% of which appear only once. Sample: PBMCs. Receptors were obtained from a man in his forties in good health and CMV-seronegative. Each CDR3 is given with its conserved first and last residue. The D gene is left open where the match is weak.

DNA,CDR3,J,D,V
TGTGCCAGCAGTTACGACACTAATCAGCCCCAGCATTTT,CASSYDTNQPQHF,TRBJ1-5,NA,TRBV6-5
TGTGCCACCGCGGGGGGTCGCTATAGCAATCAGCCCCAGCATTTT,CATAGGRYSNQPQHF,TRBJ1-5,NA,TRBV28
TGTGCCAGCAGGTACGATCAGGGGAACGCGAATCAGCCCCAGCATTTT,CASRYDQGNANQPQHF,TRBJ1-5,NA,TRBV6-6
TGTGCCAGCAGTACCCGACAGGGGAATTCACCCCTCCACTTT,CASSTRQGNSPLHF,TRBJ1-6,TRBD1,TRBV6-6
TGTGCCAGCAGCTTTGGGACAGGGAGGAGCAATCAGCCCCAGCATTTT,CASSFGTGRSNQPQHF,TRBJ1-5,TRBD1,TRBV5-6
TGTGCCAGCAGTTACGGGACAACGTACGAGCAGTACTTC,CASSYGTTYEQYF,TRBJ2-7,NA,TRBV6-5
TGCGCCAGCAGCTTGCAGGGACAGCACTACGAGCAGTACTTC,CASSLQGQHYEQYF,TRBJ2-7,TRBD1,TRBV5-1
TGTGCCAGCAGCCCCCGGGGGAGGAGTGCTGGGGCCAACGTCCTGACTTTC,CASSPRGRSAGANVLTF,TRBJ2-6,NA,TRBV9
TGTGCCAGCAGCCCCTCCCGTACAGGGGGTACCTATGGCTACACCTTC,CASSPSRTGGTYGYTF,TRBJ1-2,TRBD1,TRBV28
TGTGCCAGCGCTACCCGGGACAGCGATATTGAGCCCCAGCATTTT,CASATRDSDIEPQHF,TRBJ1-5,TRBD1,TRBV6-5